This T cell receptor beta chain was recorded in a study of blood T cell repertoires in COVID-19. As processed by the authors: Amplified reference gene primers provided the basis for estimating nucleated cell counts. Clones were sequenced by immunoSEQ multiplex PCR, and TCRdb holds only the in-frame ones, with some missing. V, J and clone size are those of that table, while D and trimming were read from the DNA. The profile shows 150,000 to 200,000 clones, roughly 80% of them singletons. Sequencing was done on a sample of peripheral blood. The source is a man aged 45 to 65 who had recovered from COVID-19.

The CDR3: CASSLAQFTDTQYF. The CDR3 region has the DNA TGTGCCAGCAGCTTGGCTCAGTTCACAGATACGCAGTATTTT. This rearrangement joins TRBV5-4 to TRBJ2-3; no firm D call. Germline CDR1 reads SGHNT; CDR2 reads YYREEE (reference sequence). V shed 0 bases and J shed 2 bases, with 7 bases lying between them. CDR3 length equals 14 residues. The full variable domain, completed using reference TRBV5-4 and TRBJ2-3, is ETGVTQSPTHLIKTRGQQVTLRCSSQSGHNTVSWYQQALGQGPQFIFQYYREEENGRGNFPPRFSGLQFPNYSSELNVNALELDDSALYLCASSLAQFTDTQYFGPGTRLTVL.